This T cell receptor (beta chain) was observed in a study of beta chain features in type 1 diabetes. Study overall: Healthy donors resembled patients in age, gender and cell yields. Study results and limitations: Relative to healthy donors, patients appeared to have naive, central memory and Treg TCRB repertoires that were more similar. All four CD4+ subsets of Type 1 diabetes patients contained TCRB CDR3s that were moderately but significantly shorter.

What was sequenced were expressed TCRB transcripts, since all of the isolated RNA had been reverse transcribed. The table came from immunoSEQ multiplex PCR; TCRdb's copy has only in-frame clones and leaves some out. Among 500,000 to 700,000 clones listed, 15% to 19% were seen once. Details on this clone: No antigen is known for it.

CDR1 and CDR2 from the germline V gene are SGDLS and YYNGEE. The CDR3 loop spans 15 amino acids. Trimming at V came to 4 bases and at J to 5 bases, leaving 7 bases not matched to a gene. The J gene is TRBJ2-1, the V gene TRBV9; 9 positions agree with TRBD2. Sequenced input: naive CD4+ T cells from blood. The receptor's source is a man between 18 and 35 years old in good health. The CDR3 DNA reads as TGTGCCAGCAGCTTTAGCGGGAGAAAAGACAATGAGCAGTTCTTC. Translation gives CASSFSGRKDNEQFF.